This T cell receptor (beta chain) was documented in a study of post-analysis software for immune sequencing data. Study in general: Disease courses included relapsing-remitting, secondary progressive and progressive-relapsing multiple sclerosis.

In the case of this clonotype: Its cognate antigen is unknown.

Built from TCR beta cDNA, the libraries had unique molecular identifiers in them. Each sample of roughly 1 to 11 million input T cells yielded 500,000 or so cDNA molecules, so each molecule approximated one T cell. One entry per CDR3 protein, called by TCRdb with MiXCR from the PCR reads. The sample has hundreds of thousands of distinct CDR3 sequences, approximately 59% seen once. Trimming removed 0 bases from V and 5 bases from J, with 11 bases in between. CDR3 size: 14 residues. Germline-derived CDR1 and CDR2 are SGHKS and YYEKEE (reference sequence). Points from the study as a whole: Strong same-batch co-clustering of samples appeared with F measure clustering. The study found TRBV5-6, TRBV5-1 and TRBV20-1 among about five TRBV segments more frequent in patients than controls.

The sample taken for sequencing was blood. This TCR was sampled from a girl under 10 years old with multiple sclerosis. This sequence joins TRBV5-5 and TRBJ2-5; D gene uncertain. The CDR3 sequence: CASSLGPSGETQYF. The DNA of the CDR3 is TGTGCCAGCAGCTTGGGGCCTAGTGGGGAGACCCAGTACTTC. The whole variable domain, filled in from reference TRBV5-5 and TRBJ2-5, reads DAGVTQSPTHLIKTRGQQVTLRCSPISGHKSVSWYQQVLGQGPQFIFQYYEKEERGRGNFPDRFSARQFPNYSSELNVNALLLGDSALYLCASSLGPSGETQYFGPGTRLLVL.